The 18 T cell receptor beta chains in this list originate from one sample, sequenced in a study of regulatory T cells in long-lasting Graves disease. Time point described: newly diagnosed GD, antithyroid drugs for less than 3 months. The TCR library used RNA extracted from PBMCs. Construction of the TCR beta libraries employed iRepertoire HTBI primers in conjunction with Arm-PCR of CDR3 regions. TCRdb independently ran MiXCR on the multiplex PCR reads; one entry per CDR3 protein. The table shows around 470,000 distinct CDR3 sequences, with roughly 15% occurring only once. The same sample was also used in a study of T cells in Graves' hyperthyroidism and ophthalmopathy.

The source was peripheral blood mononuclear cells (PBMCs), collected at new diagnosis, from a patient treated with antithyroid drugs. The origin of the receptors is a woman between 50 and 59 years old with Graves disease.

This clonotype has at least ten counts. The chain combines TRBV12-3 or TRBV12-4 with TRBJ2-3, with D perhaps given as TRBD1 or TRBD2 (5 bases each). The ends were cut back, 7 bases at V and 7 bases at J, with 21 bases in the middle. This CDR3 is 15 amino acids long. This CDR3 reads CASIEGQSVENTQYF. The CDR3, as DNA: TGTGCCAGCATTGAGGGGCAGTCGGTCGAAAATACGCAGTATTTT.

The rearrangement uses TRBV28 and TRBJ2-3; maybe TRBD2 (6 bases). Trimming left V 6 bases short and J 4 bases short, with 8 bases between. This CDR3 contains 12 residues. Germline V CDR1 and CDR2: MDHEN, SYDVKM. The CDR3 DNA sequence: TGTGCCAGCAGGACTAGTGCAGATACGCAGTATTTT. As protein: CASRTSADTQYF.

This clonotype was recorded at least ten times. This chain connects TRBV10-1 to TRBJ2-1, with 13 bases that match TRBD2. Per germline, CDR1 WNHNN and CDR2 SYGVQD (reference sequence). V trimming: 2 bases; J trimming: 9 bases; junction bases outside the gene matches: 4. The CDR3 covers 15 residues. This chain's CDR3 is CASSEGLAGEVEQFF. The DNA for the CDR3 is TGCGCCAGCAGTGAGGGACTAGCGGGAGAAGTTGAGCAGTTCTTC.

This clonotype appeared many times. The CDR3 reads CASSFGTSGRPMETQYF. The CDR3 DNA follows: TGCGCCAGCAGCTTCGGGACTAGCGGGAGACCAATGGAGACCCAGTACTTC. The chain links TRBV5-1 to TRBJ2-5, with 14 bases lining up with TRBD2. This CDR3 is built from 17 residues. Germline-derived CDR1 and CDR2 are SGHRS and YFSETQ. Trimming removed 2 bases from V and 5 bases from J; junction bases left unmatched: 8.

This clonotype was found a few times. This rearrangement joins TRBV6-5 to TRBJ2-1; D not certain. This CDR3 is built from 13 residues. V gave up 1 base and J gave up 6 bases, with 7 bases separating them. CDR1 and CDR2 (germline): MNHEY, SVGAGI. CDR3 DNA sequence: TGTGCCAGCAGTTACTACCCGAGCAATGAGCAGTTCTTC. Encoded protein: CASSYYPSNEQFF.

This clonotype was seen a single time. A much more abundant neighbour one base away suggests this may be a read error. Given the absence of the conserved phenylalanine or tryptophan at the CDR3 end, a read error is likely. The genes are TRBV28 and TRBJ1-1; D is undetermined. CDR3 length: 14 residues. Germline V gene data show CDR1 as MDHEN and CDR2 as SYDVKM. V lost 5 bases to trimming and J lost 3 bases, with 13 bases between them. CDR3 bases: TGTGCCAGCAGTACCTGGACGGCGGACACTGAAGCTTTCCTT. Protein product: CASSTWTADTEAFL.

V is TRBV15 and J is TRBJ1-1; 7 bases line up with TRBD1. The V segment lost 2 bases and the J segment 0 bases; nucleotides outside the gene matches: 3. Germline-derived CDR1 and CDR2 are LNHNV and YYDKDF (reference sequence). This CDR3 spans 15 amino acids. CDR3 loop: CATSRHRGLNTEAFF. For the CDR3, the DNA is TGTGCCACCAGCAGACACAGGGGTCTGAACACTGAAGCTTTCTTT.

At least ten counts were recorded for this clonotype. The chain carries TRBV3-1 and TRBJ1-4, with 8 bases identical to TRBD1. The CDR3 is 13 amino acids. Trimming removed 0 bases from V and 10 bases from J; junction bases left unmatched: 1. CDR1 is LGHDT and CDR2 is YNNKEL in the germline V gene (reference sequence). The CDR3 protein is CASSQEGTGKLFF. The CDR3 DNA follows: TGTGCCAGCAGCCAAGAAGGGACAGGAAAACTGTTTTTT.

Ten or more counts support this clonotype. The V call is TRBV20-1, the J call TRBJ2-2; 8 positions match TRBD2. The germline gives CDR1 DFQATT, CDR2 SNEGSKA (reference sequence). The trim removed 0 bases at V and 0 bases at J, leaving 3 bases unmatched. The CDR3 spans 16 residues. DNA of the CDR3: TGCAGTGCTAGAGACACTAGCGGCTCGAACACCGGGGAGCTGTTTTTT. Residues: CSARDTSGSNTGELFF.

This clonotype was seen repeatedly, ten times or more. The CDR3 protein is CASSPGLAGVLPYNEQFF. CDR3 DNA: TGTGCCAGCAGCCCCGGACTAGCGGGAGTCTTGCCCTACAATGAGCAGTTCTTC. The chain carries TRBV27 and TRBJ2-1, with 13 bases fitting TRBD2. The CDR3 runs 18 residues. Germline CDR1 and CDR2: MNHEY and SMNVEV (reference sequence). The J segment lost 2 bases and the V segment lost 6 bases, leaving 10 bases of the junction unmatched.

This clonotype occurred a few times. This sequence joins TRBV19 and TRBJ2-1; no definite D call. Germline V lookup: CDR1 LNHDA, CDR2 SQIVND (reference sequence). CDR3 length: 13 amino acids. Trimming removed 1 base at V and 10 bases at J, with 11 bases between. The CDR3 bases are TGTGCCAGTAGTATAGTGGACCGACACGAGCAGTTCTTC. Protein product: CASSIVDRHEQFF.

V gene TRBV15 combines with J gene TRBJ2-7; maybe TRBD2 (6 bases). There are 13 residues in the CDR3. Germline V gene data show CDR1 as LNHNV and CDR2 as YYDKDF (reference sequence). V was trimmed by 7 bases and J by 2 bases, leaving 12 bases between them. The CDR3 sequence is CATIGTDTYEQYF. The CDR3 DNA reads TGTGCCACCATCGGGACTGACACCTACGAGCAGTACTTC. The full variable domain, its missing parts supplied by reference TRBV15 and TRBJ2-7, is DAMVIQNPRYQVTQFGKPVTLSCSQTLNHNVMYWYQQKSSQAPKLLFHYYDKDFNNEADTPDNFQSRRPNTSFCFLDIRSPGLGDTAMYLCATIGTDTYEQYFGPGTRLTVT.

At least ten counts were recorded for this clonotype. CDR3 coding DNA: TGTGCCAGCAGCTTAGCTAGCGGGAGGGCCCACAATGAGCAGTTCTTC. As protein: CASSLASGRAHNEQFF. The chain is built from TRBV11-2 and TRBJ2-1; 12 nucleotides line up with TRBD2. Trimming took 1 base from V and 5 from J; bases not matched to a gene: 3. Germline V gene data show CDR1 as SGHAT and CDR2 as FQNNGV. This CDR3 is built from 16 residues.

The CDR3 bases are TGCAGTGCTAGAGATAACTCTTGGTACCAAGAGACCCAGTACTTC. Protein product: CSARDNSWYQETQYF. The chain combines TRBV20-1 with TRBJ2-5; no clear D gene. Germline V gene data show CDR1 as DFQATT and CDR2 as SNEGSKA (reference sequence). The V end was cut by 0 bases, the J end by 0 bases, with 11 bases between. The CDR3 is 15 amino acids.

This clonotype was observed at least ten times. V gene TRBV12-3 or TRBV12-4 combines with J gene TRBJ2-7, with no clear D. This CDR3 has 13 amino acids. V gave up 1 base and J gave up 5 bases, with 9 bases separating them. CDR3: CASSLVGIDEQYF. In nucleotides, the CDR3 is TGTGCCAGCAGTTTAGTGGGTATTGACGAGCAGTACTTC.

This clonotype appeared many times. J is TRBJ1-5 and V is TRBV27; the match to TRBD1 covers 9 bases. After removal of 6 bases from V and 0 bases from J, the junction contained 3 bases not matched to a gene. The CDR3 is 15 residues long. The germline gives CDR1 MNHEY, CDR2 SMNVEV (reference sequence). The CDR3 nucleotides read TGTGCCAGCAGACAGACAGGGGGTAGCAATCAGCCCCAGCATTTT. This encodes CASRQTGGSNQPQHF.

There are many counts of this clonotype. The V gene is TRBV12-3 or TRBV12-4, the J gene TRBJ2-5; 9 nucleotides align to TRBD1. V dropped 4 bases and J dropped 1; count of bases not matched to a gene: 7. There are 16 residues in the CDR3. In DNA, the CDR3 is TGTGCCAGCAGTTACCGGGACAGGGACGTCCAAGAGACCCAGTACTTC. Translating gives CASSYRDRDVQETQYF.

A word on this clonotype: This likely reflects a read error, since a far larger clone is one base away. The rearrangement joins TRBV7-8 to TRBJ2-3; 14 positions agree with TRBD2. The V and J ends lost 5 bases and 6 bases, in that order; junction bases with no gene match: 7. The CDR3 runs to 16 residues. Germline V gives CDR1 SGHVS, CDR2 FQNEAQ. The CDR3 sequence: CASSKGLAGVGDTQYF. The CDR3 DNA follows: TGTGCCAGCAGCAAGGGACTAGCGGGAGTCGGTGATACGCAGTATTTT.